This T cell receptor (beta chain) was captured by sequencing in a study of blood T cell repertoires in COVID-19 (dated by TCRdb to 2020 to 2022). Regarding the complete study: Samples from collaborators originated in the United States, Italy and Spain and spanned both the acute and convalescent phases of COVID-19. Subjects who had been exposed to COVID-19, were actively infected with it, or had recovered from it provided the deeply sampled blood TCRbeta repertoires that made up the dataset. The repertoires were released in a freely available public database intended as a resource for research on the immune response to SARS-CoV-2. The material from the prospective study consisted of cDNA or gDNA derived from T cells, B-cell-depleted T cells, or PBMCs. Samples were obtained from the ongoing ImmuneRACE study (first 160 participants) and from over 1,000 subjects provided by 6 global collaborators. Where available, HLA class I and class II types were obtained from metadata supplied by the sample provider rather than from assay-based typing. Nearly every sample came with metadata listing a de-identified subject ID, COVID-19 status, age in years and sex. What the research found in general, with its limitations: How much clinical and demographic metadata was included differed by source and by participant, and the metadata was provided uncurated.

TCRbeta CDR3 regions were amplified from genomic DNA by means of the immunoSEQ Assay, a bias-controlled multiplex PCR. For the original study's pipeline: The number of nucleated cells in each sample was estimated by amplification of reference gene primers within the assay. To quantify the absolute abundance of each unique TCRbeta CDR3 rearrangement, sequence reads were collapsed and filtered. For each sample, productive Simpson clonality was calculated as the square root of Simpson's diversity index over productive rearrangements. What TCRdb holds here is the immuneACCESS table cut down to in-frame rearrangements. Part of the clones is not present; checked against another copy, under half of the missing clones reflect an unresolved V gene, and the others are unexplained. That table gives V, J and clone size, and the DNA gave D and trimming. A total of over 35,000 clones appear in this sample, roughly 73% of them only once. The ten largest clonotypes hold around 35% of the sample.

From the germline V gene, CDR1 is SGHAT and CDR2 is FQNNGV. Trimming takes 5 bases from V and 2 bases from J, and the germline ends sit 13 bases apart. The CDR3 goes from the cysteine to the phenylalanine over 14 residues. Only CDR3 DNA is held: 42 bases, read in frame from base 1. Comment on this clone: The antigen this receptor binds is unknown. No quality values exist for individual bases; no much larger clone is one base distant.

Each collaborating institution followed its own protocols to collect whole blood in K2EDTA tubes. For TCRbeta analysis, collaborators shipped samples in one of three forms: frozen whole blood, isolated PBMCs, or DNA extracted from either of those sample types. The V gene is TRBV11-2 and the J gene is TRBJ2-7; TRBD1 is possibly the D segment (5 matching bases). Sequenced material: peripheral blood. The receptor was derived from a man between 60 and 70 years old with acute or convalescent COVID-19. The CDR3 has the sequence CASSPHTGPYEQYF. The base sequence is TGTGCCAGCAGCCCCCACACAGGCCCCTACGAGCAGTACTTC.